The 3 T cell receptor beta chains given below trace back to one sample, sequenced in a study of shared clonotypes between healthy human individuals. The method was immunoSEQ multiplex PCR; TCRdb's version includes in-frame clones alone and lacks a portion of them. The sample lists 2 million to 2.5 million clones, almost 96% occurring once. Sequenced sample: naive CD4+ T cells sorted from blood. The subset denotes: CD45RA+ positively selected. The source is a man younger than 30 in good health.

The CDR3 DNA follows: TGTGCCAGCAGCCGAAATAGACAAGGCGAGCAGTACTTC. Amino acids: CASSRNRQGEQYF. The V call is TRBV2, the J call TRBJ2-7; no reliable D call. Germline CDR1 is SNHLY and CDR2 is FYNNEI. V was cut by 6 bases and J by 6 bases, with 15 bases left in between. The CDR3 is 13 amino acids.

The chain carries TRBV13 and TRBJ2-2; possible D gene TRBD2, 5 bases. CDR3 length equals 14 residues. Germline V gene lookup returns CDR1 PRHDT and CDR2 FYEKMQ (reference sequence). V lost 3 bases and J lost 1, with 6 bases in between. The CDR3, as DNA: TGTGCCAGCAGCTTCGGAGGGAACACCGGGGAGCTGTTTTTT. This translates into CASSFGGNTGELFF.

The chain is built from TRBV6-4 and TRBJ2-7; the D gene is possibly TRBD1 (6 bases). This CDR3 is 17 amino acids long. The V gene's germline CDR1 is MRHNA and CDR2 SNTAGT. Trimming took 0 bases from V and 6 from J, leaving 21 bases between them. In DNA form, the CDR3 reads TGTGCCAGCAGTGACTCGAAAAGCAGGGGAAGAGGGCTCGAGCAGTACTTC. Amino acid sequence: CASSDSKSRGRGLEQYF.